This entry lists 23 T cell receptor beta chains sequenced from one sample in a study of Ad26.COV2.S vaccination and SARS-CoV-2 variants. Data came from immunoSEQ multiplex PCR; TCRdb stores just in-frame clones and leaves some out. The repertoire consists of 180,000 or so clones, with approximately 90% occurring once and the leading ten covering 5.9%. Material: peripheral blood, obtained after recovery from COVID-19. These receptors all stem from a human donor who had recovered from COVID-19.

The rearrangement uses TRBV11-3 and TRBJ2-3; D is uncertain. CDR1 and CDR2 from the germline V gene are SGHNT and YENEEA. V shed 2 bases and J shed 2 bases, with 5 bases lying between them. This CDR3 is built from 13 residues. The CDR3 DNA sequence: TGTGCCAGCAGCTTAACCTACACAGATACGCAGTATTTT. Translated: CASSLTYTDTQYF.

The chain has TRBV12-3 or TRBV12-4 and TRBJ2-2; D not certain. This CDR3 spans 13 amino acids. V was trimmed by 3 bases and J by 1 base, leaving 3 bases between them. The CDR3 loop reads CASSFGNTGELFF. DNA for the CDR3: TGTGCCAGCAGTTTCGGGAACACCGGGGAGCTGTTTTTT.

The genes are TRBV12-5 and TRBJ2-7, with D perhaps matching TRBD1 (6 bases). Per the germline V gene, CDR1 is LGHNT and CDR2 is FRNRAP. Trimming pared 7 bases from V and 3 bases from J, leaving 16 bases between. The CDR3 is 14 residues long. The CDR3 loop is CASALTGPNYEQYF. CDR3 nucleotides: TGTGCTAGTGCCCTCACAGGGCCCAACTACGAGCAGTACTTC. Filled out from reference TRBV12-5 and TRBJ2-7, the complete variable domain reads DARVTQTPRHKVTEMGQEVTMRCQPILGHNTVFWYRQTMMQGLELLAYFRNRAPLDDSGMPKDRFSAEMPDATLATLKIQPSEPRDSAVYFCASALTGPNYEQYFGPGTRLTVT.

V usage is TRBV7-2 and J usage is TRBJ2-3; D may be TRBD2 (5 bases). Trimming removed 3 bases at V and 3 bases at J, with 19 bases between. This CDR3 contains 17 residues. CDR1 is SGHTA and CDR2 is FQGNSA in the germline V gene. In DNA, the CDR3 is TGTGCCAGCAGCTTTCAACTTACTAGTTCGGGGACAGATACGCAGTATTTT. It yields the protein CASSFQLTSSGTDTQYF.

CDR3 residues: CSAERRSGQFF. The CDR3 coding sequence is TGCAGTGCCGAGAGGAGAAGTGGGCAGTTCTTC. This chain connects TRBV20-1 to TRBJ2-1; no clear D. Germline V gene lookup returns CDR1 DFQATT and CDR2 SNEGSKA (reference sequence). The CDR3 covers 11 residues. Between the trimmed V and J ends, which lost 6 bases and 12 bases, there was a span of 15 bases.

This clone was recorded at least ten times. This chain joins TRBV18 and TRBJ2-7; 9 bases line up with TRBD1. Germline assignment: CDR1 KGHSH and CDR2 LQKENI. The junction had 4 bases not matched to a gene; V was cut back by 3 bases and J by 4 bases. CDR3 size: 14 residues. The CDR3 loop is CASSPRTGEYEQYF. In nucleotides, the CDR3 is TGTGCCAGCTCACCGAGGACAGGGGAATACGAGCAGTACTTC.

The chain uses TRBV6-5 and TRBJ1-1, with no clear D. Between the trimmed V and J ends, which lost 4 bases and 0 bases, there was a span of 9 bases. This CDR3 comprises 14 residues. Germline values: CDR1 MNHEY, CDR2 SVGAGI. The chain's CDR3 is CASSSGVMNTEAFF. CDR3 bases: TGTGCCAGCAGTTCGGGAGTCATGAACACTGAAGCTTTCTTT.

This clone was observed a single time. This chain uses TRBV4-1 with TRBJ2-7, with D possibly matching TRBD2 (7 bases). Trimming shortened V by 0 bases and J by 6 bases, and 21 bases separated the two germline ends. Germline V gene data show CDR1 as MGHRA and CDR2 as YSYEKL. The CDR3 is 17 residues long. CDR3 protein: CASSQDRLSGGSSEQYF. CDR3 DNA: TGCGCCAGCAGCCAAGATAGGCTGTCGGGGGGCTCGAGCGAGCAGTACTTC.

The table lists this clone with a count of one. The V and J genes are TRBV5-4 and TRBJ2-1; D gene ambiguous. This CDR3 is 17 amino acids long. Trimming removed 5 bases at V and 0 bases at J, with 18 bases between. The V gene's germline CDR1 is SGHNT and CDR2 YYREEE (reference sequence). Here the CDR3 reads CASSPRPTASSYNEQFF. CDR3 coding DNA: TGTGCCAGCAGTCCACGCCCGACGGCGAGCTCCTACAATGAGCAGTTCTTC.

This clone was counted a single time. The CDR3 sequence is CASSLYPGRVNEQFF. The DNA of the CDR3 is TGTGCCAGCAGTTTATATCCGGGAAGGGTCAATGAGCAGTTCTTC. The chain links TRBV27 to TRBJ2-1; perhaps TRBD2 as D (5 bases). V was pared by 1 base and J by 6 bases, with 13 bases between. The CDR3 runs 15 residues. Per germline, CDR1 MNHEY and CDR2 SMNVEV (reference sequence).

This sequence joins TRBV6-1 and TRBJ1-2, with 7 positions matching TRBD1. The CDR3 consists of 18 residues. V lost 3 bases, J lost 2 bases, and 15 bases stayed unmatched. The germline gives CDR1 MNHNS, CDR2 SASEGT. Here the CDR3 DNA reads TGTGCCAGCAGTGACGAAACCAGGAAGGGACAGACGAACTATGGCTACACCTTC. Its translation: CASSDETRKGQTNYGYTF.

This chain connects TRBV21-1 to TRBJ1-1. TRBV21-1 is classified as a pseudogene. This CDR3 region has 8 residues. The CDR3 region is CARAEAFF. CDR3 DNA: TGTGCCAGGGCTGAAGCTTTCTTT.

As concerns this clone: The identical CDR3 is also encoded by other nucleotide sequences in the sample. The chain has TRBV27 and TRBJ2-1; D gene ambiguous. The germline V gene has CDR1 MNHEY and CDR2 SMNVEV (reference sequence). The V end lost 8 bases, the J end lost 0 bases, and 8 bases lay between the germline ends. The CDR3 runs 13 residues. The CDR3 nucleotides read TGTGCCAGCTCCCTCGGCTCCTACAATGAGCAGTTCTTC. This codes for CASSLGSYNEQFF.

Only one count was recorded for this clone. The V gene is TRBV6-2 or TRBV6-3, the J gene TRBJ2-2; 12 positions match TRBD2. With 2 bases clipped from V and 5 bases from J, the junction kept 12 bases outside the gene matches. The CDR3 runs to 19 residues. Germline CDR1 MNHEY, CDR2 SVGEGT. This chain's CDR3 is CASSYPKSGLAGRTGELFF. The DNA of the CDR3 is TGTGCCAGCAGTTACCCAAAGTCGGGACTAGCGGGTAGGACCGGGGAGCTGTTTTTT.

The rearrangement uses TRBV11-2 and TRBJ2-2, with 11 positions matching TRBD2. V trimming: 4 bases; J trimming: 3 bases; junction bases outside the gene matches: 4. This CDR3 has 16 residues. The V gene's germline CDR1 is SGHAT and CDR2 FQNNGV. CDR3 sequence reads: CASSYTLAGDTGELFF. CDR3 DNA: TGTGCCAGCAGCTATACACTAGCGGGGGACACCGGGGAGCTGTTTTTT.

The chain employs TRBV19 and TRBJ2-1, with 13 positions matching TRBD2. The J segment lost 9 bases and the V segment lost 7 bases, leaving 24 bases of the junction unmatched. The CDR3 runs 20 residues. In germline, CDR1 is LNHDA, CDR2 SQIVND (reference sequence). The CDR3 spells CASTGEVGTSGINRDGEQFF. CDR3 DNA: TGTGCCAGTACAGGGGAGGTAGGGACTAGCGGGATCAACCGGGATGGTGAGCAGTTCTTC.

The gene calls are TRBV5-4 and TRBJ2-2; D might be TRBD2 (5 bases). Trimming left V 5 bases short and J 0 bases short, with 14 bases between. The CDR3 has 16 residues. Germline CDR1 is SGHNT and CDR2 is YYREEE (reference sequence). CDR3 sequence: CASSINGLANTGELFF. Here the CDR3 DNA reads TGTGCCAGCAGTATCAACGGACTGGCGAACACCGGGGAGCTGTTTTTT.

This chain connects TRBV7-2 to TRBJ1-1; D gene ambiguous. Germline V CDR1 and CDR2: SGHTA, FQGNSA. The CDR3 spans 13 residues. Trimming left V 2 bases short and J 3 bases short, with 7 bases between. The CDR3 DNA is TGTGCCAGCAGCTTAATAGCCTACACTGAAGCTTTCTTT. The encoded protein is CASSLIAYTEAFF.

The rearrangement joins TRBV7-2 to TRBJ2-2; D gene unclear. CDR1 and CDR2 (germline): SGHTA, FQGNSA. CDR3 length: 14 amino acids. V shed 1 base and J shed 7 bases, with 10 bases lying between them. CDR3 sequence (DNA): TGTGCCAGCAGCTTAGGAGGCAACGGCGGGGAGCTGTTTTTT. Its protein product is CASSLGGNGGELFF.

The chain combines TRBV23-1 with TRBJ2-1; no clear D gene. TRBV23-1 is an ORF; its function is uncertain. The V and J ends lost 3 bases and 5 bases respectively, with 17 bases between them. The CDR3 spans 16 residues. The CDR3 sequence: CASSQSHPDFDNEQFF. CDR3 coding DNA: TGCGCCAGCAGTCAGTCCCACCCCGATTTCGACAATGAGCAGTTCTTC.

The chain employs TRBV4-1 and TRBJ1-1; weak D call: TRBD1 (5 bases). Germline CDR1 and CDR2: MGHRA and YSYEKL. Trimming cost V 0 bases and J 3 bases, with 5 bases left between them. This CDR3 contains 13 residues. CDR3 DNA: TGCGCCAGCAGCCAAGACAGGGACACTGAAGCTTTCTTT. It codes for CASSQDRDTEAFF.

The V call is TRBV18, the J call TRBJ1-3; possibly TRBD1 for D (5 bases). Deletions cut 4 bases from V and 3 bases from J, with 10 bases between. The CDR3 runs to 14 residues. Germline values: CDR1 KGHSH, CDR2 LQKENI. CDR3 in DNA: TGTGCCAGCTCACAAGAAAGGGGTGGAAACACCATATATTTT. This sequence encodes CASSQERGGNTIYF.

The chain is built from TRBV6-5 and TRBJ2-1; 10 positions agree with TRBD2. CDR1 and CDR2 (germline): MNHEY, SVGAGI. This CDR3 contains 16 residues. J was trimmed by 5 bases and V by 0 bases; bases with no gene match: 4. This chain's CDR3 is CASSYSLAGADNEQFF. The CDR3 DNA reads as TGTGCCAGCAGTTACTCCCTAGCGGGGGCCGACAATGAGCAGTTCTTC.